This T cell receptor beta chain was recovered during a study of beta chain features in type 1 diabetes. The CDR3 is 11 amino acids. CDR1 is DFQATT and CDR2 is SNEGSKA in the germline V gene (reference sequence). V shed 4 bases and J shed 4 bases, with 8 bases lying between them. TCRB transcripts that were expressed got sequenced, as all of the isolated RNA had been reverse transcribed. Clones were read by immunoSEQ multiplex PCR, and TCRdb kept only the in-frame ones, dropping some. Here the sample spans tens of thousands of clones, roughly a third being singletons. This chain links TRBV20-1 with TRBJ2-7; a weak D match, TRBD1 (6 bases). The receptor's source is a woman under 30 in good health. Sequences were obtained from stem cell memory CD4+ T cells from blood. The CDR3 nucleotides are TGCAGTGCTAACCAGGGGTACGAGCAGTACTTC. This translates into CSANQGYEQYF.